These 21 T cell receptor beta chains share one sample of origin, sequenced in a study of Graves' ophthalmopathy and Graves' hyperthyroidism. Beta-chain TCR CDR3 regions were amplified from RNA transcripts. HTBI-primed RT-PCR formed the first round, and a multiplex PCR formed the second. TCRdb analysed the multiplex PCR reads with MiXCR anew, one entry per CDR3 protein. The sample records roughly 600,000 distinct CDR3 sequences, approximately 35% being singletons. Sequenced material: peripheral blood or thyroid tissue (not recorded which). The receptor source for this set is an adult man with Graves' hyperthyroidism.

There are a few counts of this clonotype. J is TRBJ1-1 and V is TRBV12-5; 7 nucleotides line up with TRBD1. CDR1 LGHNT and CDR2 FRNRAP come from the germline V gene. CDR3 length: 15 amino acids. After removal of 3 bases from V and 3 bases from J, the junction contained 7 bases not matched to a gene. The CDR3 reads CASGLDRVGDTEAFF. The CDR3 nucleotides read TGTGCTAGTGGTTTAGACAGGGTCGGGGACACTGAAGCTTTCTTT.

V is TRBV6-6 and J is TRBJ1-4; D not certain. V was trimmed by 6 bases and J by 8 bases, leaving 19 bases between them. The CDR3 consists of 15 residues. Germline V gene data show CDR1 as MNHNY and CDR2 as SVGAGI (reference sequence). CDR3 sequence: CASSETVGYREKLFF. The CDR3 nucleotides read TGTGCCAGCAGCGAGACGGTGGGGTACCGGGAAAAACTGTTTTTT.

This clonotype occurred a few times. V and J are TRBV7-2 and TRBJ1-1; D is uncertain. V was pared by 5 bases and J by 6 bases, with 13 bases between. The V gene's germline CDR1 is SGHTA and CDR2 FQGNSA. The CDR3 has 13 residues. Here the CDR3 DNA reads TGTGCCAGCAGCCAGATGATGGGTGCTGAAGCTTTCTTT. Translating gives CASSQMMGAEAFF. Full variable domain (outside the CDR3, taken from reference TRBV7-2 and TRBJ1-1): GAGVSQSPSNKVTEKGKDVELRCDPISGHTALYWYRQSLGQGLEFLIYFQGNSAPDKSGLPSDRFSAERTGGSVSTLTIQRTQQEDSAVYLCASSQMMGAEAFFGQGTRLTVV.

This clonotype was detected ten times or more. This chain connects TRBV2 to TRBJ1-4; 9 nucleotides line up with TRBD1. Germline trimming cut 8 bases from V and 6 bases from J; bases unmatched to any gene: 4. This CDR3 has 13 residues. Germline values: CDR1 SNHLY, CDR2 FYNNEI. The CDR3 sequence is CASGGQGDEKLFF. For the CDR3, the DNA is TGTGCCAGCGGGGGACAGGGAGATGAAAAACTGTTTTTT. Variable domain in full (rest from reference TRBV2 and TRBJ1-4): EPEVTQTPSHQVTQMGQEVILRCVPISNHLYFYWYRQILGQKVEFLVSFYNNEISEKSEIFDDQFSVERPDGSNFTLKIRSTKLEDSAMYFCASGGQGDEKLFFGSGTQLSVL.

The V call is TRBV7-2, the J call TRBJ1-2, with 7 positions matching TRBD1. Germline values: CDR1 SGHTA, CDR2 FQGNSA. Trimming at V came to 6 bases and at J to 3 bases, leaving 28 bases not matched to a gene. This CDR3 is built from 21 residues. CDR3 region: CASSPMTGYGTEAGQYYGYTF. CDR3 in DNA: TGTGCCAGCAGTCCGATGACAGGGTACGGCACTGAAGCTGGACAGTACTATGGCTACACCTTC.

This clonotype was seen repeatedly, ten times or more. This chain's CDR3 is CASSLWGALDPEAFF. The CDR3 bases are TGTGCCAGCAGCTTATGGGGAGCCTTGGACCCTGAAGCTTTCTTT. The rearrangement uses TRBV7-9 and TRBJ1-1, with D unresolved. There are 15 residues in the CDR3. CDR1 is SEHNR and CDR2 is FQNEAQ in the germline V gene (reference sequence). Trimming stripped 2 bases from V and 6 bases from J, with 16 bases between. The entire variable domain, with the rest obtained from reference TRBV7-9 and TRBJ1-1, is as follows: DTGVSQNPRHKITKRGQNVTFRCDPISEHNRLYWYRQTLGQGPEFLTYFQNEAQLEKSRLLSDRFSAERPKGSFSTLEIQRTEQGDSAMYLCASSLWGALDPEAFFGQGTRLTVV.

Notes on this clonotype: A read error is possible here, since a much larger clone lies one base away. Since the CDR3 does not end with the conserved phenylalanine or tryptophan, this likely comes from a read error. The CDR3 protein is CASSSLFPGGETQYL. CDR3 DNA sequence: TGTGCCAGCAGTTCGTTATTTCCGGGAGGGGAGACCCAGTACCTC. The rearrangement joins TRBV6-6 to TRBJ2-5; 8 bases map to TRBD2. The CDR3 length is 15 residues. With V trimmed by 4 bases and J by 5 bases, 9 bases remained unmatched. Germline loops: CDR1 MNHNY, CDR2 SVGAGI (reference sequence).

Here the CDR3 DNA reads TGTGCCAGCAGGCCCGGGACAGCTCCGGGACAGGGGGACGAAAAACTGTTTTTT. It codes for CASRPGTAPGQGDEKLFF. The genes are TRBV7-9 and TRBJ1-4, with TRBD1 matching over 11 bases. The V gene's germline CDR1 is SEHNR and CDR2 FQNEAQ (reference sequence). The junction had 17 bases not matched to a gene; V was cut back by 6 bases and J by 8 bases. The CDR3 length is 18 residues.

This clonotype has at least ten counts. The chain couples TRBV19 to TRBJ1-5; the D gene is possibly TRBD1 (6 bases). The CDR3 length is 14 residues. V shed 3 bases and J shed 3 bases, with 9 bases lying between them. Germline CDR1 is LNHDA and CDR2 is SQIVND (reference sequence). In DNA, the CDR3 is TGTGCCAGTAGTATCGGACAGAACAATCAGCCCCAGCATTTT. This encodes CASSIGQNNQPQHF.

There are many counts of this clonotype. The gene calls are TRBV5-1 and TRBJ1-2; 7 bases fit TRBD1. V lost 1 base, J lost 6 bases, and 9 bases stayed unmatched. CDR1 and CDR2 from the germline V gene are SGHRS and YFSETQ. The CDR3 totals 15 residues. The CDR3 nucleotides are TGCGCCAGCAGCTTGTCCCCAGGGGGGGAAGATGGCTACACCTTC. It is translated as CASSLSPGGEDGYTF.

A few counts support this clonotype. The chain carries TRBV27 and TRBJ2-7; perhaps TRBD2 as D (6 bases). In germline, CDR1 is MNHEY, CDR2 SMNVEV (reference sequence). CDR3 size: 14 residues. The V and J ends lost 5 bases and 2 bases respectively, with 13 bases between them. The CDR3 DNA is TGTGCCAGCAGTGACGGGACTCAAACCTACGAGCAGTACTTC. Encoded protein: CASSDGTQTYEQYF.

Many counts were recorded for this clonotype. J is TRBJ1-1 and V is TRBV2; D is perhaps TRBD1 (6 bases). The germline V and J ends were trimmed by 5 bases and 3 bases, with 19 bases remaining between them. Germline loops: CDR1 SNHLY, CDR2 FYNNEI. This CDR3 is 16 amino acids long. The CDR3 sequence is CASSSTGRGGDTEAFF. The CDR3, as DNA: TGTGCCAGCAGTTCGACAGGTAGGGGGGGCGACACTGAAGCTTTCTTT.

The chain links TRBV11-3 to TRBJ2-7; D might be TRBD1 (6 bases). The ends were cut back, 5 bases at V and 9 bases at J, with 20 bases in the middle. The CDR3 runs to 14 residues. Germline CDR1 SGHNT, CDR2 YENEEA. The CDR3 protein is CASSPPGQPTGQYF. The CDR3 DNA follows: TGTGCCAGCAGCCCGCCGGGACAACCTACCGGGCAGTACTTC.

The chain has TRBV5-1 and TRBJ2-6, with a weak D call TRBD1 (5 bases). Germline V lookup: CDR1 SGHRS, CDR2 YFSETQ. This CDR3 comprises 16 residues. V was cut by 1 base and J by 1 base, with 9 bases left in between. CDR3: CASSLLRGSGANVLTF. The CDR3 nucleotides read TGCGCCAGCAGCTTGCTTAGGGGATCTGGGGCCAACGTCCTGACTTTC.

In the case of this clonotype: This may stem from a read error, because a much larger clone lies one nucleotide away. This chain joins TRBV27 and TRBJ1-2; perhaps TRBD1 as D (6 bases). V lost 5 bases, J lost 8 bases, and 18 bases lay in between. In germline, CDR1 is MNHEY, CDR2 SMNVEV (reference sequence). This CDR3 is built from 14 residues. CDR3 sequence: CASSADRKVDGYTF. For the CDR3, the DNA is TGTGCCAGCAGTGCCGACAGGAAGGTCGACGGCTACACCTTC.

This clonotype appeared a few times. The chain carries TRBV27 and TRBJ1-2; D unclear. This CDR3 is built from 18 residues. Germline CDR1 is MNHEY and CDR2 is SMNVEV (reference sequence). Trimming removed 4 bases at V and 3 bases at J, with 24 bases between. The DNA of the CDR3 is TGTGCCAGCAGTTCTGGCGATTCGGTCGGAGTGGATTACTATGGCTACACCTTC. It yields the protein CASSSGDSVGVDYYGYTF.

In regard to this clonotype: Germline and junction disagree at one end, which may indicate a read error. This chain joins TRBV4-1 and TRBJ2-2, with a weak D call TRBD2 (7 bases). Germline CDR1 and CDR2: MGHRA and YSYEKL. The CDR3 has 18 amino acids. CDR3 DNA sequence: TGCGCCAGCAGCCCAGCTCCGGGGGGCGGTGCGTACACCGGGGAGCCGTTTTTT. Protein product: CASSPAPGGGAYTGEPFF.

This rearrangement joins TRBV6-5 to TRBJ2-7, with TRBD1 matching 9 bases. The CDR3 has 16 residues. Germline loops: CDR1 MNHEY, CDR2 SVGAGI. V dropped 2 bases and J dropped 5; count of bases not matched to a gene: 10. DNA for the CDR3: TGTGCCAGCAGTTACCGAAACAGGGGGCGTGAACACGAGCAGTACTTC. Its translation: CASSYRNRGREHEQYF.

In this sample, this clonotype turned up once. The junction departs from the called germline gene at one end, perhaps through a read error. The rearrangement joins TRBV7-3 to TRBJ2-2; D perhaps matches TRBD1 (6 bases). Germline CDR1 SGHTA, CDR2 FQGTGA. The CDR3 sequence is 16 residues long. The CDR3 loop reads CASSDKQGSNTGELFF. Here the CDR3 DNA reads TGCGCCAGCAGTGACAAACAGGGTTCGAACACCGGGGAGCTGTTTTTT.

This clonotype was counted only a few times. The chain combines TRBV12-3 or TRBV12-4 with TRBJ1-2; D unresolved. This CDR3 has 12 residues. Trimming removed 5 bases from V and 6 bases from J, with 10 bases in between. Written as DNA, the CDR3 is TGTGCCAGCAGTCCCGGGTTGGATGGCTACACCTTC. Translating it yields CASSPGLDGYTF.

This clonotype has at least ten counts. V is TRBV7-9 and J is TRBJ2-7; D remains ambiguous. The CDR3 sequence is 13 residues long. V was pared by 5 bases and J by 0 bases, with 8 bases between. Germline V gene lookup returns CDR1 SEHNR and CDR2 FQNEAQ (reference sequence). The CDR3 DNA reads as TGTGCCAGCAGCCACCAAGGCTCCTACGAGCAGTACTTC. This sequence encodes CASSHQGSYEQYF.